Listed below are T cell receptor beta chains from one sample, sequenced in a study of T cells in Graves' hyperthyroidism and ophthalmopathy. From the multiplex PCR reads, TCRdb called clonotypes with MiXCR, one entry per CDR3 protein. The sample consists of around 190,000 distinct CDR3 sequences, roughly a sixth of them appearing once. Sequencing used blood. The origin of the receptors is a woman in her 50s with Graves' hyperthyroidism. CDR3s include the opening cysteine and the closing phenylalanine or tryptophan. D genes are given only for firm matches. Expanded clones are given a class, and other clones once, few, many or no size at all.

>TRBJ1-3|many|TRBV27|TRBD1
CASSPTGRWRNTIYF
TGTGCCAGCAGTCCGACAGGGCGTTGGCGAAACACCATATATTTT
>TRBJ2-7|few|TRBV18|-
CASSPAGSGAASYEQYF
TGTGCCAGCTCACCCGCGGGAAGCGGAGCAGCCTCCTACGAGCAGTACTTC
>TRBJ1-5|-|TRBV25-1|TRBD1
CARDRGQQPQHF
TGTGCCAGGGACAGGGGGCAACAGCCCCAGCATTTT
>TRBJ2-1|-|TRBV19|-
CASSAQGPLNEQFF
TGTGCCAGTAGTGCCCAAGGACCCCTTAATGAGCAGTTCTTC
>TRBJ1-6|many|TRBV9|TRBD1
CASSLDVGQGKSPLHF
TGTGCCAGCAGCCTTGATGTAGGACAGGGGAAGTCACCCCTCCACTTT
>TRBJ2-7|-|TRBV2|TRBD1
CASRIDRDYEQYF
TGTGCCAGCAGGATAGACAGGGACTACGAGCAGTACTTC
>TRBJ2-1|few|TRBV5-8|-
CASSLGLARDEQFF
TGTGCCAGCAGCTTGGGGCTAGCGCGGGATGAGCAGTTCTTC
>TRBJ2-1|-|TRBV29-1|-
CSVEIQLRSGEQFF
TGCAGCGTTGAAATTCAGTTAAGAAGCGGTGAGCAGTTCTTC
>TRBJ2-4|-|TRBV27|TRBD2
CASSMRESKNIQYF
TGTGCCAGCAGTATGCGGGAGTCCAAAAACATTCAGTACTTC
>TRBJ2-5|-|TRBV20-1|TRBD2
CSAIPGTSGILGETQYF
TGCAGTGCCATTCCCGGGACTAGCGGCATACTGGGGGAGACCCAGTACTTC
>TRBJ2-1|-|TRBV4-1|TRBD2
CASSQVWSGSPGEQFF
TGCGCCAGCAGCCAAGTATGGAGCGGGAGCCCGGGTGAGCAGTTCTTC
>TRBJ2-5|many|TRBV2|TRBD2
CASSGLAGRQETQYF
TGTGCCAGCAGTGGACTAGCGGGCCGCCAAGAGACCCAGTACTTC
>TRBJ2-1|many|TRBV11-3|TRBD2
CASSPSYRTSGSDNEQFF
TGTGCCAGCAGCCCCAGCTACCGGACTAGCGGGAGTGACAATGAGCAGTTCTTC
>TRBJ2-3|many|TRBV5-1|-
CASSWDSASTDTQYF
TGCGCCAGCAGCTGGGATAGCGCTAGCACAGATACGCAGTATTTT
>TRBJ2-7|many|TRBV18|TRBD1
CASSRGTGAFEQYF
TGTGCCAGCTCCCGGGGGACAGGGGCCTTCGAGCAGTACTTC
>TRBJ1-1|many|TRBV11-2|-
CASSPFRGRTGLRAFF
-